This T cell receptor beta chain was documented in a study of spatial heterogeneity in lung cancer. Study overall: The average count in raw reads for each unique TCR and UMI combination exceeded 8.5 appearances. Whole-study results and caveats: Tumor mutation counts were tracked by expanded intratumoral alpha and beta TCR counts.

The time point: sample taken at primary tumor resection. Whole RNA from tumor, nontumor lung or frozen PBMC was sequenced unsorted. Germline V gene data show CDR1 as SEHNR and CDR2 as FQNEAQ (reference sequence). The CDR3 spans 13 residues. Trimming cost V 11 bases and J 6 bases, with 14 bases left between them. MiXCR was run by TCRdb on the 5' RACE reads, yielding one entry per CDR3 protein. The sample yields under 15,000 distinct CDR3 sequences, 5.6% seen once. This clonotype was seen repeatedly, ten times or more. Its target is not known. Little can be read into the size of this beta chain, an off-target read in a library designed for alpha chains.

V and J are TRBV7-9 and TRBJ1-6; D gene ambiguous. The source material was lung tumor tissue, sampled at surgery. This clonotype was obtained from a female donor with early-stage non-small cell lung cancer. Here the CDR3 reads CAVGFGVNSPLHF. The CDR3 DNA reads as TGTGCCGTGGGCTTCGGGGTTAATTCACCCCTCCACTTT. Combining the CDR3 with reference TRBV7-9 and TRBJ1-6 gives the whole variable domain DTGVSQNPRHKITKRGQNVTFRCDPISEHNRLYWYRQTLGQGPEFLTYFQNEAQLEKSRLLSDRFSAERPKGSFSTLEIQRTEQGDSAMYLCAVGFGVNSPLHFGNGTRLTVT.